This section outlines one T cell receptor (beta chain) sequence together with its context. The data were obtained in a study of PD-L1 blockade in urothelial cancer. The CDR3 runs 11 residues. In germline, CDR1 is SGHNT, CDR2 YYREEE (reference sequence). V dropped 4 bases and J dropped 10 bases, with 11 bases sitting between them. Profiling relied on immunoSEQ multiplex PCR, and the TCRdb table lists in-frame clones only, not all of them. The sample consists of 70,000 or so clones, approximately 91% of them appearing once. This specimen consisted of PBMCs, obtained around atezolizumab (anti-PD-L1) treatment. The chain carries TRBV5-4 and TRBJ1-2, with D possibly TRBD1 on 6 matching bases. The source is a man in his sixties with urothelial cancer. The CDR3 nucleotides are TGTGCCAGCAGCAGGGAGGGGGACTACACCTTC. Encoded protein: CASSREGDYTF. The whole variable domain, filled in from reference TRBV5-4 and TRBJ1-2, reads ETGVTQSPTHLIKTRGQQVTLRCSSQSGHNTVSWYQQALGQGPQFIFQYYREEENGRGNFPPRFSGLQFPNYSSELNVNALELDDSALYLCASSREGDYTFGSGTRLTVV.